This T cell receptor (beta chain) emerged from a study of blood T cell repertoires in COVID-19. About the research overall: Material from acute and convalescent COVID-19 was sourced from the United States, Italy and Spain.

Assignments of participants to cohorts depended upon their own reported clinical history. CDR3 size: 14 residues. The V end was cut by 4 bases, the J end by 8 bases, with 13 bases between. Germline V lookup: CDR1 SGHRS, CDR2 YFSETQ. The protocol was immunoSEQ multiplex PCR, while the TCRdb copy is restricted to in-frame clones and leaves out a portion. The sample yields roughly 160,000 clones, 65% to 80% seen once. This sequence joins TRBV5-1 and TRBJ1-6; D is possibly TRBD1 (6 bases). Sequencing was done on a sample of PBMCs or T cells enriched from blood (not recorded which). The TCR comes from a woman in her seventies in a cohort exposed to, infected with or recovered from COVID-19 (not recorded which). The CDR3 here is CASSPGQKDSPLHF. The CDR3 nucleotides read TGCGCCAGCAGCCCCGGACAGAAAGATTCACCCCTCCACTTT.